This record concerns one T cell receptor (beta chain) sequence. Its target antigen remains unknown. Per-base qualities were not stored, and no clone one base away is much larger. This entry comes from a study of cytomegalovirus exposure and HLA in healthy donors (dated by TCRdb to between 2016 and 2019). General notes on the study: A later analysis indicated that the roughly 130 validation repertoires were generated on the platform also employed for the approximately 700 repertoires of the first cohort. To predict cytomegalovirus infection status, the study combined high-throughput TCR immunosequencing, statistical association of individual TCRs with disease status, and machine learning. The study aimed to test whether cataloging public T cell receptors could reveal signatures of past pathogen exposure. Along with the roughly 700-subject first cohort, a separate validation cohort of over a hundred different subjects was used.

The protocol used for the library was the immunoSEQ multiplex PCR assay. The authors' pipeline ran thus. A statistical classification framework was built to diagnose cytomegalovirus status from the catalog of TCR beta chain sequences. The table comes from immuneACCESS by way of TCRdb, which keeps in-frame sequences with V and J called. Part of the clones is missing from these tables; in studies checked, under half for an unresolved V gene and the rest for unknown reasons. V and J calls and clone size are copied from that table; D and trimming were computed from the DNA. The sample table shows 190,000 or so clones, and 65% to 85% are seen once. Of the sample, approximately 2.9% is held by the ten largest clones. General findings and caveats noted by the study authors: The study listed 150 to 200 TCR beta chains as associated with cytomegalovirus. The authors suggested that the approach could potentially be extended to other disease states and immunological phenotypes. Most TCR sequences were seen in very few donors, while some public TCRs were found in many individuals. In a later analysis, TCRs clustered in the first cohort were found to also tend to co-occur in the 110 or so validation repertoires, with around 94% of cluster scores above 0. A later analysis had no HLA typing for the validation cohort, so co-occurrence there was scored across all 120 repertoires. In both the original and validation cohorts, the classifier was reported to diagnose cytomegalovirus status with high specificity and sensitivity. A few of the identified cytomegalovirus-associated TCR beta chains were confirmed in vitro to be specific for cytomegalovirus antigens.

Separate from the approximately 730-subject first cohort, the validation cohort of around 130 subjects was the group to which the donors belonged. CDR1 MNHNY and CDR2 SVGAGI were looked up in the germline V gene (reference sequence). The CDR3 holds 13 amino acids from the cysteine to the phenylalanine. CDR3 DNA only is kept here, 39 bases in frame from base 1. The germline V and J ends show losses of 8 bases and 8 bases respectively, and no gene match explains 6 bases of the junction. Here the chain combines TRBV6-6 and TRBJ1-4; TRBD1 lines up with 9 middle nucleotides. Sequenced sample: PBMCs. The TCR sequence derives from a woman between 18 and 30 years old in good health and CMV-seropositive. At the DNA level, the sequence is TGTGCCAGCGAACAGGGGGCGGGAGAAAAACTGTTTTTT. This yields the protein CASEQGAGEKLFF.